Detailed here is one T cell receptor beta chain. These data belong to a study of blood T cell repertoires in COVID-19. Turning to the study itself: Samples representing acute and convalescent COVID-19 were sourced from the United States, Italy and Spain.

Assay: immunoSEQ multiplex PCR; the TCRdb copy retains only in-frame clones and omits some. The sample yields about 210,000 clones, around 86% seen once. The ends lost 2 bases at V and 5 bases at J; junction bases unmatched: 9. Germline loops: CDR1 MNHEY, CDR2 SMNVEV (reference sequence). The CDR3 length is 16 residues. Clinical history as reported by participants underpinned cohort assignment. The sequence came from a man aged 30 to 39 in a cohort exposed to, infected with or recovered from COVID-19 (not recorded which). Sequencing input: PBMCs or T cells enriched from blood (not recorded which). This chain uses TRBV27 with TRBJ2-5; 9 nucleotides line up with TRBD2. CDR3 in amino acids: CASSLGAISGSETQYF. In DNA, the CDR3 is TGTGCCAGCAGTTTAGGGGCAATTAGCGGGAGCGAGACCCAGTACTTC.